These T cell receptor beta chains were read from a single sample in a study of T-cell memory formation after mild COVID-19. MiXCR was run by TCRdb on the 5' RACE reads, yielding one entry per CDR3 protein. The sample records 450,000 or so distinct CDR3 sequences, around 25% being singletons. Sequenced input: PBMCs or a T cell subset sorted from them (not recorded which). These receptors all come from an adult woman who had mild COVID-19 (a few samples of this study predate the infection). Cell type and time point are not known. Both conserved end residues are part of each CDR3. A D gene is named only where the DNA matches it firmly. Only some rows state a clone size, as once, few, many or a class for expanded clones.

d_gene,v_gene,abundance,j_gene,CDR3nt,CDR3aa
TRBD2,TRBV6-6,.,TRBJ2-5,TGTGCCAGCAGCAACCCCGGACTAGCGGGAAACCAAGAGACCCAGTACTTC,CASSNPGLAGNQETQYF
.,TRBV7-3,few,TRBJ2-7,TGTGCCAGCAGTCGTGGGGGGACAAAAAGGAACGAGCAGTACTTC,CASSRGGTKRNEQYF
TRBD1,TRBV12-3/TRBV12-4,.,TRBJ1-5,TGTGCCAGCACCCTCCAGGGGGGCAATCAGCCCCAGCATTTT,CASTLQGGNQPQHF
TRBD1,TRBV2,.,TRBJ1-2,TGTGCCAGCAGTGGGCCGGGACAGGGAAACTATGGCTACACCTTC,CASSGPGQGNYGYTF
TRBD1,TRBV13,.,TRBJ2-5,TGTGCCAGCAGCGCAAGGACAGGGAGGGAGACCCAGTACTTC,CASSARTGRETQYF
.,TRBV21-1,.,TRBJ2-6,TGTGCCAGCACCTACCCAAACCGCGGGGGGTTGGGACACTCTGGGGCCAACGTCCTGACTTTC,CASTYPNRGGLGHSGANVLTF
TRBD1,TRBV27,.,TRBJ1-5,TGTGCCAGCAGGCCTGACAGGGCGTTCAATCAGCCCCAGCATTTT,CASRPDRAFNQPQHF
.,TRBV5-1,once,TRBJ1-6,TGCGCCAGCAGCCGCACAGGGACTAAAAATTCACCCCTCCACTTT,CASSRTGTKNSPLHF
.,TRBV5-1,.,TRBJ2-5,TGCGCCAGCAGCTTGCCGGCTAGCCCCGGGTCCGAGACCCAGTACTTC,CASSLPASPGSETQYF
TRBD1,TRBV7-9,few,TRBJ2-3,TGTGCCAGCAGCTTCCCTATTGGGACAGGGGGCAGAGATACGCAGTATTTT,CASSFPIGTGGRDTQYF
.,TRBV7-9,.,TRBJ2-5,TGTGCCAGCAGCAGCCGGGACTCCGCCAGGGCCCAGTACTTC,CASSSRDSARAQYF
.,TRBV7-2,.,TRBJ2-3,TGTGCCAGCAGCTCTAAGGGTGGGACACCTCGCGCCCGCACAGATACGCAGTATTTT,CASSSKGGTPRARTDTQYF
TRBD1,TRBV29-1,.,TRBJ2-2,TGCAGCGGACGAGTCCCGGGACAGGGTTTGGGGGAGCTGTTTTTT,CSGRVPGQGLGELFF